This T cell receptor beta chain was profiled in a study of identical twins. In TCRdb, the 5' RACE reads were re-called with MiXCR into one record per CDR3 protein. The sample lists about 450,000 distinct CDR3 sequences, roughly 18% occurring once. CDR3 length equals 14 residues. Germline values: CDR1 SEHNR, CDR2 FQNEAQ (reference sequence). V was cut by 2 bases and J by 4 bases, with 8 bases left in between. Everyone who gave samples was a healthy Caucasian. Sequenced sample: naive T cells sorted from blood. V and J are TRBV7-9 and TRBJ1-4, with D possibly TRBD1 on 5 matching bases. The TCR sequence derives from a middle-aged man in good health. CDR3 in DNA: TGTGCCAGCAGCTTAAACAGGAATAATGAAAAACTGTTTTTT. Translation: CASSLNRNNEKLFF. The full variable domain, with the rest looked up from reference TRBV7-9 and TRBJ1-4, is DTGVSQNPRHKITKRGQNVTFRCDPISEHNRLYWYRQTLGQGPEFLTYFQNEAQLEKSRLLSDRFSAERPKGSFSTLEIQRTEQGDSAMYLCASSLNRNNEKLFFGSGTQLSVL.